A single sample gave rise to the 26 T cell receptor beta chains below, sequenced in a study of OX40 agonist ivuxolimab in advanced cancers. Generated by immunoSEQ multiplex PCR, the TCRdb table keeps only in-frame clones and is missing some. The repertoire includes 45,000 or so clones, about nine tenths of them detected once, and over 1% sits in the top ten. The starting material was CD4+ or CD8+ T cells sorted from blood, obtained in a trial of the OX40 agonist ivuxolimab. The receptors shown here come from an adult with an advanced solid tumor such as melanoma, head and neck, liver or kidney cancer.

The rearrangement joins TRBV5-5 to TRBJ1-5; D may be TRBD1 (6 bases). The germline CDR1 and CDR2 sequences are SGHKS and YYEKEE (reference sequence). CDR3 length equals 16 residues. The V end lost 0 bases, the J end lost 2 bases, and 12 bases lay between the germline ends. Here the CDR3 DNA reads TGTGCCAGCAGCTTGGAGGGGGGGTTCGGCAATCAGCCCCAGCATTTT. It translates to CASSLEGGFGNQPQHF.

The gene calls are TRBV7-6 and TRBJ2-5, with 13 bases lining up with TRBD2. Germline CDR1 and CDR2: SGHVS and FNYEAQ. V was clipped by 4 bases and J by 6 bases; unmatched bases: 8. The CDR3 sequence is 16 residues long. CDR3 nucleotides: TGTGCCAGCAGCTCCCGGACTAGCGGGAGTTGGCAGACCCAGTACTTC. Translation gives CASSSRTSGSWQTQYF.

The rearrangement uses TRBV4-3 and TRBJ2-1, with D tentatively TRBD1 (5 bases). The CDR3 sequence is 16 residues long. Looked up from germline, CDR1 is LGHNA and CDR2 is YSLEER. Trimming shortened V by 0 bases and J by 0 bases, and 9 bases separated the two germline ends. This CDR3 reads CASSQETGSSYNEQFF. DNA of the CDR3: TGCGCCAGCAGCCAAGAAACAGGAAGCTCCTACAATGAGCAGTTCTTC.

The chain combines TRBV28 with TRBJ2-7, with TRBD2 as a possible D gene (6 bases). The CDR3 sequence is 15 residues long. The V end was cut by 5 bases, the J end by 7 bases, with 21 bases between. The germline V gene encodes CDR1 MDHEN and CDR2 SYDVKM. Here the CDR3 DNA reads TGTGCCAGCAGTCCCATAACTTATCTCGGGGGAGAGCAGTACTTC. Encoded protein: CASSPITYLGGEQYF.

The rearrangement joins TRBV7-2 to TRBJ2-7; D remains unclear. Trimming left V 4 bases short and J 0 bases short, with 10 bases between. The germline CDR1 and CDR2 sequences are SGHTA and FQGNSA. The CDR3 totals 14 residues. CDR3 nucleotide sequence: TGTGCCAGCAGCTCAAGGTTGAGCTCCTACGAGCAGTACTTC. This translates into CASSSRLSSYEQYF.

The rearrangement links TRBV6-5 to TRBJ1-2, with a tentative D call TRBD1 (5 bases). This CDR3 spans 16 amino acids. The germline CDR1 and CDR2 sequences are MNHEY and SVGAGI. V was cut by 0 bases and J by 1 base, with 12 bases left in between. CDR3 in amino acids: CASSYSPARGNYGYTF. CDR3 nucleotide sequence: TGTGCCAGCAGTTACTCCCCGGCGAGGGGTAACTATGGCTACACCTTC.

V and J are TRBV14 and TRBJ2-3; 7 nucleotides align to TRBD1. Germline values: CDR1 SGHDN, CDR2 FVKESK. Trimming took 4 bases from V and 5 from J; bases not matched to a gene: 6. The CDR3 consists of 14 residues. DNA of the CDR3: TGTGCCAGCAGCCTATCGAACAGGGGAGATACGCAGTATTTT. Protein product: CASSLSNRGDTQYF.

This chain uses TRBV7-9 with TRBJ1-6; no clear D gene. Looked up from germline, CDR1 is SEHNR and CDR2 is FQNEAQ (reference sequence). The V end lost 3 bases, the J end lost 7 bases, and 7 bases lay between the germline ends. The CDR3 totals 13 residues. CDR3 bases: TGTGCCAGCAGCTTGGGGTACAATTCACCCCTCCACTTT. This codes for CASSLGYNSPLHF.

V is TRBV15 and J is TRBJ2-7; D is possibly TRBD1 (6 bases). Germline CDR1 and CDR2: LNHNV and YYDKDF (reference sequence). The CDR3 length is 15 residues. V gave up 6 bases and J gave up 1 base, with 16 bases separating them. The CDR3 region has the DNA TGTGCCACCAGTACGCAGGGGCGGAAATCCTACGAGCAGTACTTC. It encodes CATSTQGRKSYEQYF.

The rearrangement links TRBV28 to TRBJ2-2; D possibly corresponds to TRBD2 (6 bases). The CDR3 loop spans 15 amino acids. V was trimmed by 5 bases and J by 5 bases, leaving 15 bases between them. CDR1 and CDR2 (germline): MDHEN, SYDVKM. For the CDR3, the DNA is TGTGCCAGCAGTCTGGGGGGAGTGCGAACCGGGGAGCTGTTTTTT. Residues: CASSLGGVRTGELFF.

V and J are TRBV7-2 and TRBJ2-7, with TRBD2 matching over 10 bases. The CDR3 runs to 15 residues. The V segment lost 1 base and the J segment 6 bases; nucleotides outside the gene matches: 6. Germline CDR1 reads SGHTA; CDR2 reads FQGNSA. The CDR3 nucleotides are TGTGCCAGCAGCTTAGGCTCTCTAGCGGGAGCCGAGCAGTACTTC. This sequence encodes CASSLGSLAGAEQYF.

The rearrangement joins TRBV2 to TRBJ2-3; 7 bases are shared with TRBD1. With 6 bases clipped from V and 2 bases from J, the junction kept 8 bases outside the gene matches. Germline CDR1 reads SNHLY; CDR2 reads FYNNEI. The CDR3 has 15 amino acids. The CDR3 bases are TGTGCCAGCAGGGCGACAGGGTTCGACACAGATACGCAGTATTTT. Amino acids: CASRATGFDTDTQYF.

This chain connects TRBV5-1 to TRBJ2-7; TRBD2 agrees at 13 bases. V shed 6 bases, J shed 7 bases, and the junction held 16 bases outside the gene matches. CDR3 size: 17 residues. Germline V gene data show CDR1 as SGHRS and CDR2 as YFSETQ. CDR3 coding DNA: TGCGCCAGCAAAGGATCACCAGGACTAGCGGGAGTCGGAGAGCAGTACTTC. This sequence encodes CASKGSPGLAGVGEQYF.

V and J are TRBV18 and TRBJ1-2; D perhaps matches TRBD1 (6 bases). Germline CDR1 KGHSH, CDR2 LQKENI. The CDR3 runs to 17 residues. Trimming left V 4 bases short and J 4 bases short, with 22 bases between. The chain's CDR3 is CASSQEGGSSNSYGYTF. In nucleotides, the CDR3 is TGTGCCAGCTCACAAGAGGGGGGCTCCTCTAATTCCTATGGCTACACCTTC.

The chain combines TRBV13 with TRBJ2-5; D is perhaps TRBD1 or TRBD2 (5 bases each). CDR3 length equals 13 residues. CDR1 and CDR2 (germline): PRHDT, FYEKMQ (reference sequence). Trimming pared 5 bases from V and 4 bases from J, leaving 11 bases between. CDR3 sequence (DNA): TGTGCCAGCAGCCTGGGACGGAGAGAGACCCAGTACTTC. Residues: CASSLGRRETQYF.

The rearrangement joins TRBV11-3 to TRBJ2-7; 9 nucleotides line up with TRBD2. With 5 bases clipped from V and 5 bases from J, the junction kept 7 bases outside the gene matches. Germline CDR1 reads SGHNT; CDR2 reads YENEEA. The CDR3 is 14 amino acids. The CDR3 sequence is CASSARASGDEQYF. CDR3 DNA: TGTGCCAGCAGCGCAAGGGCTAGCGGGGACGAGCAGTACTTC.

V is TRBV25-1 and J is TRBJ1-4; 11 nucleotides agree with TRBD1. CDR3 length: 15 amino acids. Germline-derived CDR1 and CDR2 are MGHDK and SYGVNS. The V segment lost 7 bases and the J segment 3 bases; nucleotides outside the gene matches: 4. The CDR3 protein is CASKGQGGANEKLFF. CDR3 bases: TGTGCCAGCAAGGGACAGGGGGGAGCTAATGAAAAACTGTTTTTT.

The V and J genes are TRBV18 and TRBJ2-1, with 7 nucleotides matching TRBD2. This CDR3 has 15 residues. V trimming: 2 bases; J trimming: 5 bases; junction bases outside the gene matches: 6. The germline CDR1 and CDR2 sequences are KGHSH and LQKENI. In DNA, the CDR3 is TGTGCCAGCTCACCAGGGAGGGAGGGAAACAATGAGCAGTTCTTC. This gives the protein CASSPGREGNNEQFF.

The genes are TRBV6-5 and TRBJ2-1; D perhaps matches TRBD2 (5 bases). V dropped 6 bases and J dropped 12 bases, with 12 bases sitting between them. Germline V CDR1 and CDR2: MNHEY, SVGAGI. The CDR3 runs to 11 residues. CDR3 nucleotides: TGTGCCAGCAGCTCGGGGATAGGGCAGTTCTTC. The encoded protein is CASSSGIGQFF.

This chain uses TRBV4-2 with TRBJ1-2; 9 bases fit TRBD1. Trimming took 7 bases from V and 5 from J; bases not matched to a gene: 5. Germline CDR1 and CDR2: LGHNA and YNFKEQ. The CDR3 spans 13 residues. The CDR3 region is CASKGGTGYGYTF. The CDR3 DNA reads TGTGCCAGCAAGGGGGGGACAGGGTATGGCTACACCTTC.

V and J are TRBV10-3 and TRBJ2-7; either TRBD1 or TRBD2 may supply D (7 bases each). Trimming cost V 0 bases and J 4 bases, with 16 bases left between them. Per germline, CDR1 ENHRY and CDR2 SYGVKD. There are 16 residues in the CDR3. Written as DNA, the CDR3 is TGTGCCATCAGTGAGTCAGGGAGGGGGCAGGTTTACGAGCAGTACTTC. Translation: CAISESGRGQVYEQYF.

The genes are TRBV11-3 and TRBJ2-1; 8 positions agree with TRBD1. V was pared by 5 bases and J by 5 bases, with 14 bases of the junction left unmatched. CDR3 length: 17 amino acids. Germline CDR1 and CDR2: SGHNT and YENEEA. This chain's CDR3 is CASSPGTGRRHNNEQFF. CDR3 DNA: TGTGCCAGCAGCCCAGGGACAGGACGTCGGCACAACAATGAGCAGTTCTTC.

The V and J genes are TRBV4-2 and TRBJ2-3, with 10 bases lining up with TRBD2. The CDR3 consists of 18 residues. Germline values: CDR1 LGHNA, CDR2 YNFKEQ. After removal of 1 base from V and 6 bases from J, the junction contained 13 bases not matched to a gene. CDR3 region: CASSQGRWLAGVGDTQYF. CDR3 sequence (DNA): TGTGCCAGCAGCCAAGGTCGTTGGCTAGCGGGAGTGGGGGATACGCAGTATTTT.

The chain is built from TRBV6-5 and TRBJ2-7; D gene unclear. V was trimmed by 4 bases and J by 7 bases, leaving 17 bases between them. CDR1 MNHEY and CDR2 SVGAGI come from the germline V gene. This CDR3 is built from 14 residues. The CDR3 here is CASSSSSHLGEQYF. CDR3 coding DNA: TGTGCCAGCAGTTCGTCATCCCATCTTGGGGAGCAGTACTTC.

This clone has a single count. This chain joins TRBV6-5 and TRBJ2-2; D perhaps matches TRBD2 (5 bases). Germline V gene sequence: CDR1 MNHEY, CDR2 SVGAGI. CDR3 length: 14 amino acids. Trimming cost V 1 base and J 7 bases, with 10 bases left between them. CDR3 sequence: CASSYLSRGGELFF. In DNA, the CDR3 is TGTGCCAGCAGTTACTTGAGCCGGGGCGGGGAGCTGTTTTTT.

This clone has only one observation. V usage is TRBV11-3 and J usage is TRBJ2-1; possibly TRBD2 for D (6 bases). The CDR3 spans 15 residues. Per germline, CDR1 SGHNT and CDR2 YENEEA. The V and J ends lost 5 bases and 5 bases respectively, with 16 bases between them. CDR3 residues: CASSPTGGMNNEQFF. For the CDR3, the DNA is TGTGCCAGCAGCCCAACAGGCGGGATGAACAATGAGCAGTTCTTC.